The clone carrying this TCR beta chain was seen at least ten times. Its specificity is unknown. The sample belongs to a study of CD8 T cells in ankylosing spondylitis. General study points: It appeared that ankylosing spondylitis blood was characterized by a TCR beta motif of roughly 8 highly homologous variants.

The CDR3 totals 16 residues. The germline V gene has CDR1 SGHKS and CDR2 YYEKEE (reference sequence). V gave up 4 bases and J gave up 0 bases; unmatched junction bases: 6. TCRdb reprocessed the 5' RACE reads with MiXCR, giving one entry per CDR3 protein. The sample includes under 150,000 distinct CDR3 sequences, more than 9.5% of them seen just once. This TCR derives from a female donor with ankylosing spondylitis or in good health (not recorded which). Specimen: blood, either unsorted or a sorted T cell fraction (not recorded which). V gene TRBV5-5 combines with J gene TRBJ1-4, with 7 bases matching TRBD1. CDR3 region: CASSKGTVSTNEKLFF. The CDR3 region has the DNA TGTGCCAGCAGCAAAGGGACAGTTTCAACTAATGAAAAACTGTTTTTT.